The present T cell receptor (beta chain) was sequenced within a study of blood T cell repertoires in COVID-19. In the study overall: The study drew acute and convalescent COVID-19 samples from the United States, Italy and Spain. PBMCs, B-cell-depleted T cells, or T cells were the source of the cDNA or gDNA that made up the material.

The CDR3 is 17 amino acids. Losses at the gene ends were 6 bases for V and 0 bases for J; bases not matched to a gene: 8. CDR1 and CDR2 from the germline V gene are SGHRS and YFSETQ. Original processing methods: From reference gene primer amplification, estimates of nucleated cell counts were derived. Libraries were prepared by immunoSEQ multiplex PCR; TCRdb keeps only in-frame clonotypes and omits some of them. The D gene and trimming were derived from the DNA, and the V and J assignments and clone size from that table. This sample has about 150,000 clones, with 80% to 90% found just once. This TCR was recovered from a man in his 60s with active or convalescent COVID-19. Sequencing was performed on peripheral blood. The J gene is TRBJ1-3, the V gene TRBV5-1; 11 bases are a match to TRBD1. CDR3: CASNSEGTGGSGNTIYF. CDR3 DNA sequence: TGCGCCAGCAACTCAGAGGGGACAGGGGGCTCTGGAAACACCATATATTTT.